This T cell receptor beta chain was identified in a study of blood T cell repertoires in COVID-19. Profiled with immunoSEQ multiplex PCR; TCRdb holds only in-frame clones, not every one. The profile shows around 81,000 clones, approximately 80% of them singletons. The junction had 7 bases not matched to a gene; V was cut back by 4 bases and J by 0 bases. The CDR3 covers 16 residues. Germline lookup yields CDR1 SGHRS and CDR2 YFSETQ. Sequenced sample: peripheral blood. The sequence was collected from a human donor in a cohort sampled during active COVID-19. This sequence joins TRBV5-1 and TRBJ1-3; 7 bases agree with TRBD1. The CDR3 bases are TGCGCCAGCAGCCTGTCGGGACAGAGCTCTGGAAACACCATATATTTT. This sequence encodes CASSLSGQSSGNTIYF. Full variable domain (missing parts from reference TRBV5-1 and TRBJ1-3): KAGVTQTPRYLIKTRGQQVTLSCSPISGHRSVSWYQQTPGQGLQFLFEYFSETQRNKGNFPGRFSGRQFSNSRSEMNVSTLELGDSALYLCASSLSGQSSGNTIYFGEGSWLTVV.